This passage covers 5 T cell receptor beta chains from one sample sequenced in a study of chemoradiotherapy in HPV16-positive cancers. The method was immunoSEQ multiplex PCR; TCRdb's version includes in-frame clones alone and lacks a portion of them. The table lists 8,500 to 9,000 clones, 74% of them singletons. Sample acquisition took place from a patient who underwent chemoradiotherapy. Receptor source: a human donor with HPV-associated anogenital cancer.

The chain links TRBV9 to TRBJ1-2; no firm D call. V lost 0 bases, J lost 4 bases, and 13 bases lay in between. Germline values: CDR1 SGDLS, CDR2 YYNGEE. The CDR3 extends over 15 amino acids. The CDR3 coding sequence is TGTGCCAGCAGCGTAGCCCCCGACGAAGCCTATGGCTACACCTTC. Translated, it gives CASSVAPDEAYGYTF.

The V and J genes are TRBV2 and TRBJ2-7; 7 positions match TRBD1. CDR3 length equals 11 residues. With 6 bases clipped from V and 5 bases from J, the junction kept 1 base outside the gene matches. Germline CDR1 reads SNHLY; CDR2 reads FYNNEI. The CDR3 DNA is TGTGCCAGCAGAACAGGGGACGAGCAGTACTTC. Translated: CASRTGDEQYF.

CDR3 bases: TGTGCCAGCAGTTTATCTAGTAACTACGAGCAGTACTTC. Its protein product is CASSLSSNYEQYF. This chain connects TRBV28 to TRBJ2-7; no clear D gene. The V end lost 1 base, the J end lost 3 bases, and 7 bases lay between the germline ends. Germline V gives CDR1 MDHEN, CDR2 SYDVKM. The CDR3 runs 13 residues.

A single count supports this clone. The CDR3: CASSLDTWTVSTDTQYF. CDR3 bases: TGCGCCAGCAGCTTGGACACCTGGACGGTTAGCACAGATACGCAGTATTTT. The chain recombines TRBV5-1 with TRBJ2-3; D unresolved. The CDR3 is made up of 17 amino acids. The V gene's germline CDR1 is SGHRS and CDR2 YFSETQ. V gave up 0 bases and J gave up 0 bases, with 14 bases separating them. Based on the CDR3 plus reference TRBV5-1 and TRBJ2-3, the full variable domain is KAGVTQTPRYLIKTRGQQVTLSCSPISGHRSVSWYQQTPGQGLQFLFEYFSETQRNKGNFPGRFSGRQFSNSRSEMNVSTLELGDSALYLCASSLDTWTVSTDTQYFGPGTRLTVL.

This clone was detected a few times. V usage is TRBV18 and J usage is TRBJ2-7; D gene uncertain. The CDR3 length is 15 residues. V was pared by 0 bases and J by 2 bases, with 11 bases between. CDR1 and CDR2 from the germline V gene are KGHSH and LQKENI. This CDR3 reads CASSPPGWPAYEQYF. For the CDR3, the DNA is TGTGCCAGCTCACCACCCGGATGGCCAGCCTACGAGCAGTACTTC.